These T cell receptor beta chains were read from a single sample in a study of cytomegalovirus exposure and HLA in healthy donors. Profiled with immunoSEQ multiplex PCR; TCRdb holds only in-frame clones, not every one. The sample contains under 150,000 clones, roughly 80% of which appear only once. Sequenced input: PBMCs. The receptors shown here come from a woman aged 45-65 years in good health and CMV-seropositive. Each CDR3 is given without its conserved first and last residue. The order of the fields is clone size, V gene, CDR3 protein. Size is omitted from some rows. Given values are once, few, many or a class for expanded clones.

size: .
V: TRBV18
CDR3: ASSHRQGSVSTDTQY

size: .
V: TRBV7-9
CDR3: ASSLGVGTQY

size: .
V: TRBV25-1
CDR3: ASSVPRAEAF

size: .
V: TRBV5-1
CDR3: ASSSGQGNTGELF

size: .
V: TRBV2
CDR3: ASRAPTLGGYT

size: .
V: TRBV19
CDR3: ASSSTGAMNTEAF

size: .
V: TRBV9
CDR3: ASSVGQGMNTEAF

size: .
V: TRBV18
CDR3: ASSPGATTGDGNTIY

size: .
V: TRBV4-1
CDR3: ASSYDRDGANEKLF

size: .
V: TRBV2
CDR3: ASLGQGLYEQY

size: .
V: TRBV7-9
CDR3: ASSSPGGGSYEQY

size: .
V: TRBV10-3
CDR3: AIGGGAGQPQH

size: .
V: TRBV7-7
CDR3: ASSSILAGRQETQY

size: .
V: TRBV11-2
CDR3: ASSFLTGWNTNEQF

size: once
V: TRBV5-1
CDR3: ASSLGSGGGNTIY

size: .
V: TRBV18
CDR3: ASSRRGSGANVLT

size: once
V: TRBV28
CDR3: ASTPGFWDTQY

size: .
V: TRBV5-1
CDR3: ASSLTPPGDYGYT

size: .
V: TRBV7-3
CDR3: ASSLGLAYHNEQF

size: .
V: TRBV5-4
CDR3: ASSFQGQANNEQF

size: .
V: TRBV29-1
CDR3: SVFGLAGGRSYNEQF

size: .
V: TRBV10-3
CDR3: AISEGGVEVTEAF

size: .
V: TRBV5-8
CDR3: ASRPMNTEAF

size: .
V: TRBV7-9
CDR3: ASSRDSSYEQY